Included here is one T cell receptor (beta chain) sequence, with context. Its antigen is unidentified. Only in-frame clones appear in the TCRdb table, and some are missing; sequencing was by immunoSEQ multiplex PCR. The table records approximately 56,000 clones, about nine tenths of them present only once. This sample was included in a study of OX40 agonist ivuxolimab in advanced cancers. V dropped 5 bases and J dropped 6 bases, with 11 bases sitting between them. This CDR3 is built from 12 residues. Per the germline V gene, CDR1 is WSHSY and CDR2 is SAAADI. Study conclusions and caveats: Compared with CD4+, CD8+ T cells on average had more expanded clones.

The rearrangement links TRBV10-2 to TRBJ2-7; D is possibly TRBD1 or TRBD2 (5 bases each). The clonotype originates from an adult with an advanced solid tumor such as melanoma, head and neck, liver or kidney cancer. The material sequenced was CD4+ or CD8+ T cells sorted from blood, taken in a trial of the OX40 agonist ivuxolimab. The CDR3 reads CASSWSGAEQYF. The CDR3 DNA reads TGCGCCAGCAGTTGGTCCGGGGCCGAGCAGTACTTC.